What follows are 9 T cell receptor beta chains derived from one specimen sequenced in a study of blood T cells in healthy people across ages. Primers used in a second PCR of about 6 to 11 cycles were a sample-barcoded 5' primer and a J-beta primer mix. TCRdb re-called the 5' RACE reads with MiXCR, one entry per CDR3 protein. The sample yields fewer than 1.5 million distinct CDR3 sequences, about 43% seen once. The sequencing sample was made of blood. The receptor source for this set is a young woman in good health.

V is TRBV5-1 and J is TRBJ2-7; weak D call: TRBD2 (5 bases). CDR3 length: 16 amino acids. V shed 5 bases and J shed 0 bases, with 18 bases lying between them. Germline CDR1 SGHRS, CDR2 YFSETQ. This CDR3 reads CASRSGISSSSYEQYF. CDR3 coding DNA: TGCGCCAGCAGATCCGGGATCTCCTCGAGCTCCTACGAGCAGTACTTC.

The chain recombines TRBV4-1 with TRBJ1-2; D remains unclear. The germline V gene has CDR1 MGHRA and CDR2 YSYEKL. The CDR3 length is 14 residues. V lost 2 bases and J lost 0, with 7 bases in between. The CDR3 bases are TGCGCCAGCAGCCAACCGACAACTAACTATGGCTACACCTTC. Translated: CASSQPTTNYGYTF.

The chain uses TRBV20-1 and TRBJ2-1; D is unresolved. There are 16 residues in the CDR3. CDR1 and CDR2 (germline): DFQATT, SNEGSKA (reference sequence). V gave up 6 bases and J gave up 8 bases, with 26 bases separating them. The CDR3 nucleotides read TGCAGTGCCCTCGACTGGGGTGGGGAAAGTGGGGATGAGCAGTTCTTC. Protein sequence: CSALDWGGESGDEQFF.

In its sample, this clonotype was seen a few times. The chain combines TRBV29-1 with TRBJ2-3; 9 nucleotides match TRBD2. The germline V gene encodes CDR1 SQVTM and CDR2 ANQGSEA. The CDR3 extends over 15 amino acids. The J segment lost 0 bases and the V segment lost 4 bases, leaving 5 bases of the junction unmatched. CDR3 amino acids: CSVVGGGASTDTQYF. The CDR3 DNA follows: TGCAGCGTTGTTGGCGGGGGGGCCAGCACAGATACGCAGTATTTT.

This clonotype appeared a few times. The chain recombines TRBV5-1 with TRBJ2-5; TRBD2 matches at 10 bases. There are 15 residues in the CDR3. After removal of 3 bases from V and 7 bases from J, the junction contained 9 bases not matched to a gene. Germline lookup yields CDR1 SGHRS and CDR2 YFSETQ. CDR3 in DNA: TGCGCCAGCAGCTATGGGACTAGCGATATGGGGACCCAGTACTTC. As protein: CASSYGTSDMGTQYF.

This clonotype was found a few times. This rearrangement joins TRBV6-5 to TRBJ2-5; D not certain. Germline-derived CDR1 and CDR2 are MNHEY and SVGAGI. Trimming removed 0 bases from V and 4 bases from J, with 15 bases in between. The CDR3 consists of 16 residues. The CDR3 DNA reads as TGTGCCAGCAGTTACTCAATCGACCCCGCCCCAGAGACCCAGTACTTC. As protein: CASSYSIDPAPETQYF.

The table lists this clonotype with a few counts. The V and J genes are TRBV25-1 and TRBJ1-2; D gene ambiguous. Germline loops: CDR1 MGHDK, CDR2 SYGVNS. Trimming cost V 9 bases and J 1 base, with 9 bases left between them. The CDR3 is 12 amino acids. This chain's CDR3 is CASYTLNYGYTF. The CDR3 DNA is TGTGCCAGTTATACCCTTAACTATGGCTACACCTTC.

This clonotype was seen more than once but under ten times. The genes are TRBV4-1 and TRBJ1-2, with D perhaps matching TRBD1 (5 bases). The V gene's germline CDR1 is MGHRA and CDR2 YSYEKL. Trimming removed 0 bases at V and 1 base at J, with 18 bases between. CDR3 length: 18 amino acids. The CDR3 here is CASSQDGQIPSGNYGYTF. In DNA form, the CDR3 reads TGCGCCAGCAGCCAAGATGGACAAATTCCAAGCGGTAACTATGGCTACACCTTC.

This clonotype was seen only a few times. This sequence joins TRBV7-3 and TRBJ2-3; no firm D call. The CDR3 loop spans 15 amino acids. V was shortened by 1 base and J by 3 bases, with 11 bases between the two germline ends. Germline CDR1 reads SGHTA; CDR2 reads FQGTGA. CDR3 amino acids: CASSLRPDPTDTQYF. In DNA form, the CDR3 reads TGTGCCAGCAGCTTAAGGCCAGATCCGACAGATACGCAGTATTTT.